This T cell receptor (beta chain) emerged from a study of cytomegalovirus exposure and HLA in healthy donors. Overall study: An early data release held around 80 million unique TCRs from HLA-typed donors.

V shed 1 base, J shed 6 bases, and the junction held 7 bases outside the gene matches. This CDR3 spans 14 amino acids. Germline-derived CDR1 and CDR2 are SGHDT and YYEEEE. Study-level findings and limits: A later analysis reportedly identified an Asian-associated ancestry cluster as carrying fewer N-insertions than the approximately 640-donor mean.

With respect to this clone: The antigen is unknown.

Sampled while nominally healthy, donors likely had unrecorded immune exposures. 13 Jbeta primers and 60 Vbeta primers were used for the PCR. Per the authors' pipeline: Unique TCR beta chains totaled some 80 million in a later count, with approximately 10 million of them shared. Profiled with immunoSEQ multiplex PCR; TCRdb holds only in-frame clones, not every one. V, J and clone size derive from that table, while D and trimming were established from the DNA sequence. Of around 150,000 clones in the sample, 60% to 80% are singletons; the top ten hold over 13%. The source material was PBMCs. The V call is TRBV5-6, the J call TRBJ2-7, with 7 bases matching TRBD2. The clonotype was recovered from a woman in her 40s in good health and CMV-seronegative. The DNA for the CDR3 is TGTGCCAGCAGCTTGCGAGGCCGGGAGGCCGAGCAGTACTTC. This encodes CASSLRGREAEQYF. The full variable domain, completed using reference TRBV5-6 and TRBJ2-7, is DAGVTQSPTHLIKTRGQQVTLRCSPKSGHDTVSWYQQALGQGPQFIFQYYEEEERQRGNFPDRFSGHQFPNYSSELNVNALLLGDSALYLCASSLRGREAEQYFGPGTRLTVT.